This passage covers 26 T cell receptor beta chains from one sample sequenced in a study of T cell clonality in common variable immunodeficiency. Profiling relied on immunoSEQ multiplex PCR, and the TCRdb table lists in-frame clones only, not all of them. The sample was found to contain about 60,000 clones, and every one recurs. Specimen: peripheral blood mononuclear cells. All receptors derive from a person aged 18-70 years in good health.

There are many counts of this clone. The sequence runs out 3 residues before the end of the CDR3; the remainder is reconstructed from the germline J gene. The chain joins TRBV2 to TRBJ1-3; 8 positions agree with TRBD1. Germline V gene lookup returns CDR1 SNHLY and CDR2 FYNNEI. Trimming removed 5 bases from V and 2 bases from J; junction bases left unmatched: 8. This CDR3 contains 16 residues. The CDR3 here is CASSWDRLYPGNTIYF. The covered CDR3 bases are TGTGCCAGCAGTTGGGACAGGCTTTATCCTGGAAACACC.

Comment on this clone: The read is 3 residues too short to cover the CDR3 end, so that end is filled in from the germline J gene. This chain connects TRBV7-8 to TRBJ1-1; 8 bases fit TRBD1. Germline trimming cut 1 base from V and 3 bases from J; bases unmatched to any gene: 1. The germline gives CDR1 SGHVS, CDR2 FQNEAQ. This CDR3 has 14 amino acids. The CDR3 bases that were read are TGTGCCAGCAGCTTAGGCAGGGGGCACACTGAA. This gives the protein CASSLGRGHTE. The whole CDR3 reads CASSLGRGHTEAFF.

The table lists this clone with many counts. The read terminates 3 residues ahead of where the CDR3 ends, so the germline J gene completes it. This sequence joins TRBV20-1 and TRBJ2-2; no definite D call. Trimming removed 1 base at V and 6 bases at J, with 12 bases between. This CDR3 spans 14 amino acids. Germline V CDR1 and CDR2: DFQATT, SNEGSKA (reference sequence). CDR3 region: CSARAVADSGELFF. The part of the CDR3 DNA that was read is TGCAGTGCTAGAGCCGTGGCGGATTCCGGGGAG.

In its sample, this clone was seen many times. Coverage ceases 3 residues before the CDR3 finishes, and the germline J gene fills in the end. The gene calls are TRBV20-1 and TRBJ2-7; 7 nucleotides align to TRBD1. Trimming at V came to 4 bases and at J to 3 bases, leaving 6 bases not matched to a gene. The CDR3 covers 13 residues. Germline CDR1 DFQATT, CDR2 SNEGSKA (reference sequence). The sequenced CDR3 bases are TGCAGTGCTATGACAGGGCACCACTACGAG. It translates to CSAMTGHHYE. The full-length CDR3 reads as CSAMTGHHYEQYF.

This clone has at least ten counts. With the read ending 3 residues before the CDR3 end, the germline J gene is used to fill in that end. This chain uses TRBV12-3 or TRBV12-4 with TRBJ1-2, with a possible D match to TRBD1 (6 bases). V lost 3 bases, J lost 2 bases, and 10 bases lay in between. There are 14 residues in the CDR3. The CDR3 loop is CASSLAGVNYGYTF. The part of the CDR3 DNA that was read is TGTGCCAGCAGTTTGGCAGGGGTGAACTATGGC.

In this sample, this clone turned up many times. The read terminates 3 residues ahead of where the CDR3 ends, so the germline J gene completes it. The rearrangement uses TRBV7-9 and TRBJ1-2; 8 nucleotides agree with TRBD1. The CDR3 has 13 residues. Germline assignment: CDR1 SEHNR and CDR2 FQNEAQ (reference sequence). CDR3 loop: CASSSGQGQGYTF. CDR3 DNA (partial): TGTGCCAGCAGCTCCGGACAGGGTCAAGGC. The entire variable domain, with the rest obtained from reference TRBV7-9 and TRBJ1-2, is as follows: DTGVSQNPRHKITKRGQNVTFRCDPISEHNRLYWYRQTLGQGPEFLTYFQNEAQLEKSRLLSDRFSAERPKGSFSTLEIQRTEQGDSAMYLCASSSGQGQGYTFGSGTRLTVV.

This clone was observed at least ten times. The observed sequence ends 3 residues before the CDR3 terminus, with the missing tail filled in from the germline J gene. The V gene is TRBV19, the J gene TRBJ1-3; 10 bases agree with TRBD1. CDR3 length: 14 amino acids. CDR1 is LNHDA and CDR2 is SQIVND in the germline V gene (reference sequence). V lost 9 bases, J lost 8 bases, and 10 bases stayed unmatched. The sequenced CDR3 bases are TGTGCCAGCCCCCGGGACAGGGGATTGGACACC. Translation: CASPRDRGLDT. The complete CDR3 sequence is CASPRDRGLDTIYF. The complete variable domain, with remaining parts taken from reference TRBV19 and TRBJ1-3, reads DGGITQSPKYLFRKEGQNVTLSCEQNLNHDAMYWYRQDPGQGLRLIYYSQIVNDFQKGDIAEGYSVSREKKESFPLTVTSAQKNPTAFYLCASPRDRGLDTIYFGEGSWLTVV.

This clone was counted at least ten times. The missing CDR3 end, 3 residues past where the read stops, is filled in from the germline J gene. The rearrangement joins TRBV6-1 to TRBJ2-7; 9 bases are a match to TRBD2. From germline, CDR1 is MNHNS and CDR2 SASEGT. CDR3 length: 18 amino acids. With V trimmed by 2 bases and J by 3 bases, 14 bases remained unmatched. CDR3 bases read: TGTGCCAGCAGTGAATACCCTATCGGAGCGGGAGGCCGCTACGAG. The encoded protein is CASSEYPIGAGGRYE. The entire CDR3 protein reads CASSEYPIGAGGRYEQYF.

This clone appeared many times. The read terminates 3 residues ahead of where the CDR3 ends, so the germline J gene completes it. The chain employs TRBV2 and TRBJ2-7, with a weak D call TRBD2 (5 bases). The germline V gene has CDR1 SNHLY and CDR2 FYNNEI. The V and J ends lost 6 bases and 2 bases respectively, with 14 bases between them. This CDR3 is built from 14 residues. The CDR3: CASRRTPVAYEQYF. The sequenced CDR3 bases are TGTGCCAGCAGGAGGACTCCTGTAGCCTACGAG. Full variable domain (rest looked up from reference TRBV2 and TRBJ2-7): EPEVTQTPSHQVTQMGQEVILRCVPISNHLYFYWYRQILGQKVEFLVSFYNNEISEKSEIFDDQFSVERPDGSNFTLKIRSTKLEDSAMYFCASRRTPVAYEQYFGPGTRLTVT.

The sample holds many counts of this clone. Incomplete CDR3 DNA: TGTGCCAGCAGTTTCGGGGTTACGGGACTAGCGGGAATGGGG. It encodes CASSFGVTGLAGMG. The whole CDR3 sequence reads CASSFGVTGLAGMGAFF. The chain recombines TRBV12-3 or TRBV12-4 with TRBJ1-1, with D possibly being TRBD1 (5 bases). Sequencing ends 3 residues short of the CDR3 end; the germline J gene provides the rest. CDR3 length: 17 amino acids.

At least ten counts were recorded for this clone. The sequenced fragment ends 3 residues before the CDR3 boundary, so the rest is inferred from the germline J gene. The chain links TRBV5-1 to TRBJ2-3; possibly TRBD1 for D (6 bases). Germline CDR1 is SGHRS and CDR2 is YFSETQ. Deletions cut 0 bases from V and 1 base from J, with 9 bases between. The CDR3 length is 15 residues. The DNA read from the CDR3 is TGCGCCAGCAGCTTGGGACAGGAGGGCACAGATACG. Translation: CASSLGQEGTDT. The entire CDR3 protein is CASSLGQEGTDTQYF.

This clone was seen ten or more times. The CDR3: CASSLMAGVGNEQFF. CDR3 bases read: TGTGCCAGCAGCTTAATGGCGGGAGTTGGCAATGAG. The gene calls are TRBV7-2 and TRBJ2-1, with TRBD2 matching over 7 bases. From the germline J gene comes the end of the CDR3, since the read stops 3 residues before it. This CDR3 region has 15 residues. Germline V gene sequence: CDR1 SGHTA, CDR2 FQGNSA. J gave up 6 bases and V 2 bases, and 7 bases lay outside the gene matches.

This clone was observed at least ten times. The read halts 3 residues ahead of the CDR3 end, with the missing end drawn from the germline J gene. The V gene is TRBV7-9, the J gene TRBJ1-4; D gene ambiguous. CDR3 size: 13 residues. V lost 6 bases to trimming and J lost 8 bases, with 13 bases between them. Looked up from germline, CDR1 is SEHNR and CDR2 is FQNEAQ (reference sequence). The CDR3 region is CASRTNLFEKLFF. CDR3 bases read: TGTGCCAGCAGAACCAACCTATTCGAAAAA.

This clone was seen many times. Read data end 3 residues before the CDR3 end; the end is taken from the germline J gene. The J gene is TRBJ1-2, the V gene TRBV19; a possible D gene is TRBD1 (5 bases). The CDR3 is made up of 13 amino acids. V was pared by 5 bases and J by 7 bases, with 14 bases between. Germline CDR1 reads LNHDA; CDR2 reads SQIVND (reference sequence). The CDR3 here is CASSPRRGSGYTF. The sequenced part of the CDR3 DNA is TGTGCCAGTAGTCCTCGGAGGGGATCTGGC.

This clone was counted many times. The CDR3 spells CASSATGNTEAFF. The CDR3 bases that were read are TGTGCCAGCAGTGCGACAGGGAACACTGAA. The V call is TRBV6-1, the J call TRBJ1-1, with D perhaps matching TRBD1 (6 bases). The CDR3 goes on 3 residues after the read ends, and that part is filled in from the germline J gene. Germline V gene lookup returns CDR1 MNHNS and CDR2 SASEGT. The CDR3 is made up of 13 amino acids. Trimming removed 4 bases from V and 1 base from J, with 7 bases in between.

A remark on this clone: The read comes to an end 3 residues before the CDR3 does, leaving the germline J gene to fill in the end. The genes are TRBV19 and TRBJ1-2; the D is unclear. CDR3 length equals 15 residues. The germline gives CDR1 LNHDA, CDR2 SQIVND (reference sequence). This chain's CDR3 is CASSIGASGSNDYTF. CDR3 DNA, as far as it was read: TGTGCCAGTAGTATAGGGGCTAGCGGGAGCAATGAC.

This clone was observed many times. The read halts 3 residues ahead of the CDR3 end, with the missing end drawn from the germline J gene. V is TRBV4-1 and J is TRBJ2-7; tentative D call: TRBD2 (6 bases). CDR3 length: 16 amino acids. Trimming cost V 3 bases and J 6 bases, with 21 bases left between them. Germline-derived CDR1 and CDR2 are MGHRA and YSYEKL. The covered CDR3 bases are TGCGCCAGCAGCCATCCCGGGACTCTCTCCTCTCGCGAG. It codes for CASSHPGTLSSRE. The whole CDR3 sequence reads CASSHPGTLSSREQYF.

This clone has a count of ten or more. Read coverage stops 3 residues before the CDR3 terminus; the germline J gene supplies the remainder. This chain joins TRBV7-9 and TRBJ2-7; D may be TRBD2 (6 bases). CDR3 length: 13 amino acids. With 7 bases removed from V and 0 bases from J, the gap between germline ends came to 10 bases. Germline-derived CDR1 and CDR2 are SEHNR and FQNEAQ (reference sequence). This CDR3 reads CASTSSVSYEQYF. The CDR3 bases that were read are TGTGCCAGCACATCTAGCGTCTCCTACGAG.

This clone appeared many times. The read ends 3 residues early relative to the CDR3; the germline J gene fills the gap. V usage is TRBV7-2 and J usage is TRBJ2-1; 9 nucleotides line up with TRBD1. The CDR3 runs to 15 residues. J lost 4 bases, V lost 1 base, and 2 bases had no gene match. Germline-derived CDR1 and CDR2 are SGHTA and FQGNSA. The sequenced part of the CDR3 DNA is TGTGCCAGCAGCTTAGGGGGGACAGGGTACAATGAG. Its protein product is CASSLGGTGYNE. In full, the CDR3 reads CASSLGGTGYNEQFF.

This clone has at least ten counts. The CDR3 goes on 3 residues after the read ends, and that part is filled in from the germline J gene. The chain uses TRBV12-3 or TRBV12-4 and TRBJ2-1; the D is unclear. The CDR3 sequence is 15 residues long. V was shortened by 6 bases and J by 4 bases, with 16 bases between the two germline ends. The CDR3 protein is CASSPLKAGYNEQFF. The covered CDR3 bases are TGTGCCAGCAGCCCCCTAAAAGCCGGTTACAATGAG.

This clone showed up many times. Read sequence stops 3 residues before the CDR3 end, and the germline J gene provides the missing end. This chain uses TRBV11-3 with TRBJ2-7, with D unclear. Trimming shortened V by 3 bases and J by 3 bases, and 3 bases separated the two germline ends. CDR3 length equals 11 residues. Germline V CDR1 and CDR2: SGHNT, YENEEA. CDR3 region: CASSFNYEQYF. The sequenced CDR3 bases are TGTGCCAGCAGCTTCAACTACGAG. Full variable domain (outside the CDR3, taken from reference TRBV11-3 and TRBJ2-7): EAGVVQSPRYKIIEKKQPVAFWCNPISGHNTLYWYLQNLGQGPELLIRYENEEAVDDSQLPKDRFSAERLKGVDSTLKIQPAELGDSAVYLCASSFNYEQYFGPGTRLTVT.

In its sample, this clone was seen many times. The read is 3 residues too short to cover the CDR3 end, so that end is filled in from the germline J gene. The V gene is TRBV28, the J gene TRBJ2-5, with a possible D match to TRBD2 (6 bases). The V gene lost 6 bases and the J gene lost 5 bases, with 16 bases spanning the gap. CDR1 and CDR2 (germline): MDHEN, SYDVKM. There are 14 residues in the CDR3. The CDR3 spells CASSLSGWGETQYF. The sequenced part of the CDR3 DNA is TGTGCCAGCAGCCTTAGCGGATGGGGGGAGACC.

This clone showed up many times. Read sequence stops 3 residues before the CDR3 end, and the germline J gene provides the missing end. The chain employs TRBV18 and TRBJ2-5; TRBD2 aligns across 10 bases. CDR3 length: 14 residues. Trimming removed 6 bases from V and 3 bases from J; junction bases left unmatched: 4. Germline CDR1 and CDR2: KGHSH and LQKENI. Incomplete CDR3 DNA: TGTGCCAGCTCGCCAACTAGCGGGGAAGAGACC. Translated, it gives CASSPTSGEET. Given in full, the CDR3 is CASSPTSGEETQYF.

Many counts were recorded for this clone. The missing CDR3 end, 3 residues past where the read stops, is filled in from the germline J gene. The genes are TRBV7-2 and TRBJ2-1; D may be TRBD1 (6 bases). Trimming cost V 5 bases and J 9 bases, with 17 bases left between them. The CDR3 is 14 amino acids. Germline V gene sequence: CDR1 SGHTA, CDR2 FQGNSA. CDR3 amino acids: CASSPYRVRIEQFF. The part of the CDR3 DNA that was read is TGTGCCAGCAGCCCGTACAGGGTCAGGATTGAG. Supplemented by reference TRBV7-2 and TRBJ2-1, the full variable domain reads GAGVSQSPSNKVTEKGKDVELRCDPISGHTALYWYRQSLGQGLEFLIYFQGNSAPDKSGLPSDRFSAERTGGSVSTLTIQRTQQEDSAVYLCASSPYRVRIEQFFGPGTRLTVL.

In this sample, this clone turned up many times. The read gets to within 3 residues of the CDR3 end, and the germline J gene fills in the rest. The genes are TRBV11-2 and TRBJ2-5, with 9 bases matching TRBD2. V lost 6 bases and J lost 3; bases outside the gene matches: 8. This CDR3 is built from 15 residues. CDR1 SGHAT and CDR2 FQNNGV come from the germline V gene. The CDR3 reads CASRDTAGGEETQYF. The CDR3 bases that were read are TGTGCCAGCAGAGACACTGCGGGGGGGGAAGAGACC.

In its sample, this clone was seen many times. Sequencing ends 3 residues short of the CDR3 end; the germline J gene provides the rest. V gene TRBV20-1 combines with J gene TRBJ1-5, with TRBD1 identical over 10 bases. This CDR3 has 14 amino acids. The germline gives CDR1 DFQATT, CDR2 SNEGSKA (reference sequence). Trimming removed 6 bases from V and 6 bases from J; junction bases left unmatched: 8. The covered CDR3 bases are TGCAGTGCCCCTGGACAGGGGGTTAGTCAGCCC. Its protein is CSAPGQGVSQP. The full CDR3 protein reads CSAPGQGVSQPQHF.